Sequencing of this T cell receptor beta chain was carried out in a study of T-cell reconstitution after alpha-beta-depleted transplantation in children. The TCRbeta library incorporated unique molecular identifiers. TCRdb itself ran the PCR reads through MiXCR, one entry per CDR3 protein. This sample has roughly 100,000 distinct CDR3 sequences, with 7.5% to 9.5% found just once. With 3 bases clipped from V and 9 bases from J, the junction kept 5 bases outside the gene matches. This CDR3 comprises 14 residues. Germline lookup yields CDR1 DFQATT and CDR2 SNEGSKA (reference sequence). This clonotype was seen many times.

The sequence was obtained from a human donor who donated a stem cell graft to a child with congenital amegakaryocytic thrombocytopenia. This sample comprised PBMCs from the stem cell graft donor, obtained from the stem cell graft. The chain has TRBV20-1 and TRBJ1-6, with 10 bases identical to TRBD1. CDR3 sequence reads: CSASYRDRGSPLHF. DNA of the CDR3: TGCAGTGCTAGCTACCGGGACAGGGGTTCACCCCTCCACTTT.